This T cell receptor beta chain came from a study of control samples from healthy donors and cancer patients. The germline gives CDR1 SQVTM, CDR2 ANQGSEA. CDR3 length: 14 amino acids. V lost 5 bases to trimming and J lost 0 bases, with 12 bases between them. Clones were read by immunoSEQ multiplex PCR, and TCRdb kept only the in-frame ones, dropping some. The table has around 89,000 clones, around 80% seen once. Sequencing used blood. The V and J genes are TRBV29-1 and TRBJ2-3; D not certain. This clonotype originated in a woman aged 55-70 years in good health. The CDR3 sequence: CSVSQTSSTDTQYF. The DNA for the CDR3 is TGCAGCGTTTCCCAGACCTCTAGCACAGATACGCAGTATTTT.